This TCR beta chain was identified during a study of cytomegalovirus exposure and HLA in healthy donors. Study results and caveats: Later work showed greater clonal expansion in HLA-associated TCR beta chains than in equally common others. From TCR beta sequences, most subjects' HLA-A and HLA-B alleles were reportedly predicted accurately. There was a cluster of highly shared sequence variants that was likely a sequencing artifact.

Germline CDR1 MDHEN, CDR2 SYDVKM. The V gene end was trimmed by 1 base and the J gene end by 8 bases; junction bases not matched to a gene: 3. The CDR3 covers 14 residues. PCR primers comprised 60 Vbeta and 13 Jbeta primers. Data came from immunoSEQ multiplex PCR; TCRdb stores just in-frame clones and leaves some out. The sample lists under 150,000 clones, almost 80% occurring once. A remark on this clone: Antigen unknown.

This clonotype originated in a woman between 40 and 50 years old in good health and CMV-seropositive. The chain links TRBV28 to TRBJ1-4; 8 nucleotides match TRBD1. Sequenced: PBMCs. CDR3 DNA sequence: TGTGCCAGCAGTTTATCAGGGGGCCGAGAAAAACTGTTTTTT. Translated: CASSLSGGREKLFF. Variable domain in full (rest from reference TRBV28 and TRBJ1-4): DVKVTQSSRYLVKRTGEKVFLECVQDMDHENMFWYRQDPGLGLRLIYFSYDVKMKEKGDIPEGYSVSREKKERFSLILESASTNQTSMYLCASSLSGGREKLFFGSGTQLSVL.